This note documents a single T cell receptor (beta chain) sequence. Clones were read by immunoSEQ multiplex PCR, and TCRdb kept only the in-frame ones, dropping some. Counted here are around 96,000 clones, 94% occurring once; the ten biggest clones make up about 1.7%. This entry is derived from a study of T cell changes during pregnancy in multiple sclerosis. Sequencing was performed on peripheral blood, taken after pregnancy. The clonotype was recovered from a female donor in good health, enrolled as a control in a pregnancy study.

Here the CDR3 DNA reads TGCGCCAGCAGCTTGGATCCCAATACCGGGGAGCTGTTTTTT. Translated: CASSLDPNTGELFF. V and J are TRBV5-1 and TRBJ2-2; D uncertain. Germline V gene lookup returns CDR1 SGHRS and CDR2 YFSETQ. Trimming pared 0 bases from V and 5 bases from J, leaving 8 bases between. CDR3 length: 14 amino acids. The entire variable domain, with the rest obtained from reference TRBV5-1 and TRBJ2-2, is as follows: KAGVTQTPRYLIKTRGQQVTLSCSPISGHRSVSWYQQTPGQGLQFLFEYFSETQRNKGNFPGRFSGRQFSNSRSEMNVSTLELGDSALYLCASSLDPNTGELFFGEGSRLTVL.